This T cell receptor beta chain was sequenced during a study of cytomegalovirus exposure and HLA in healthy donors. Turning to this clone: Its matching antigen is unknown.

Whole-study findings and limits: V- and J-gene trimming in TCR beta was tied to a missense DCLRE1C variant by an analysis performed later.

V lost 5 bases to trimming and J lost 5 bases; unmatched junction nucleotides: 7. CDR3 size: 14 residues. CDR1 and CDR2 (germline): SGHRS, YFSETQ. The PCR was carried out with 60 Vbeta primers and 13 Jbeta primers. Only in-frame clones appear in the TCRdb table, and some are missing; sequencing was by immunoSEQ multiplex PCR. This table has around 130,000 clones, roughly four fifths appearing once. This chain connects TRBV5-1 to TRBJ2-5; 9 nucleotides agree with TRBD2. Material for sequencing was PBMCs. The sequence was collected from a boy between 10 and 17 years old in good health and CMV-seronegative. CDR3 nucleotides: TGCGCCAGCAGGGCGGGAGGGTCGTTTGAGACCCAGTACTTC. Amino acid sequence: CASRAGGSFETQYF. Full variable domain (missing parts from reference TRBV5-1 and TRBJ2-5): KAGVTQTPRYLIKTRGQQVTLSCSPISGHRSVSWYQQTPGQGLQFLFEYFSETQRNKGNFPGRFSGRQFSNSRSEMNVSTLELGDSALYLCASRAGGSFETQYFGPGTRLLVL.